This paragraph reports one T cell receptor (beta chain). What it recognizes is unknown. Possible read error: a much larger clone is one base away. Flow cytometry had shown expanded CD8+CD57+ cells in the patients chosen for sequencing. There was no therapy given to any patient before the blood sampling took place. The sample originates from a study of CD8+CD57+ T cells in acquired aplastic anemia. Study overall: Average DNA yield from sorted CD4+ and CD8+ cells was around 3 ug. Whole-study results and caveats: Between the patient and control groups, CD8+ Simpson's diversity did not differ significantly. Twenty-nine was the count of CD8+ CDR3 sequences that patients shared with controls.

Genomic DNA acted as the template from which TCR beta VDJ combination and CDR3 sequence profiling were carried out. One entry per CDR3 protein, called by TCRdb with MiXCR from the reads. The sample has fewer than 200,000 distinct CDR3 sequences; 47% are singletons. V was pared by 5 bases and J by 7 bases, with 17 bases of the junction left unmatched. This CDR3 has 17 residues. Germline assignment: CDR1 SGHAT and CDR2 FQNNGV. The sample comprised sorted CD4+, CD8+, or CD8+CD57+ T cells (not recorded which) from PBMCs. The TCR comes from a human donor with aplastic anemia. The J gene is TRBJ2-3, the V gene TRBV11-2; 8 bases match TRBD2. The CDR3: CASSTGGRVTGPNTQYF. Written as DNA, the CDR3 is TGTGCCAGCAGCACGGGAGGGCGGGTCACGGGGCCAAATACGCAGTATTTT. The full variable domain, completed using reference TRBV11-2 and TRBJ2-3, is EAGVAQSPRYKIIEKRQSVAFWCNPISGHATLYWYQQILGQGPKLLIQFQNNGVVDDSQLPKDRFSAERLKGVDSTLKIQPAKLEDSAVYLCASSTGGRVTGPNTQYFGPGTRLTVL.